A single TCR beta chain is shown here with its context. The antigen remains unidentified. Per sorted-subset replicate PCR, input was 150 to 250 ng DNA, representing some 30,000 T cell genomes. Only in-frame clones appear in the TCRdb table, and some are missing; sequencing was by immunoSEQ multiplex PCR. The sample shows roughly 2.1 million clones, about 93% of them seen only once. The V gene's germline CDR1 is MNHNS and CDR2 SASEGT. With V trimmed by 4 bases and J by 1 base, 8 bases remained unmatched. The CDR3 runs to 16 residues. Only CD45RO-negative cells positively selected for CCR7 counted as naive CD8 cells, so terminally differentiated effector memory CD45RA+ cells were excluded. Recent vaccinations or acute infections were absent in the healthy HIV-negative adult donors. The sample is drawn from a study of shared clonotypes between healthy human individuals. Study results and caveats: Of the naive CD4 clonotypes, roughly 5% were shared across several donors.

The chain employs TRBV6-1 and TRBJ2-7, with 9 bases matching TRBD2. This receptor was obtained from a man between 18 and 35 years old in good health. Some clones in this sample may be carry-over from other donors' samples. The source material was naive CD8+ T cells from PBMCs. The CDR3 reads CASSAPLAGYSYEQYF. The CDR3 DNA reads TGTGCCAGCAGTGCCCCTCTAGCGGGATATTCCTACGAGCAGTACTTC.